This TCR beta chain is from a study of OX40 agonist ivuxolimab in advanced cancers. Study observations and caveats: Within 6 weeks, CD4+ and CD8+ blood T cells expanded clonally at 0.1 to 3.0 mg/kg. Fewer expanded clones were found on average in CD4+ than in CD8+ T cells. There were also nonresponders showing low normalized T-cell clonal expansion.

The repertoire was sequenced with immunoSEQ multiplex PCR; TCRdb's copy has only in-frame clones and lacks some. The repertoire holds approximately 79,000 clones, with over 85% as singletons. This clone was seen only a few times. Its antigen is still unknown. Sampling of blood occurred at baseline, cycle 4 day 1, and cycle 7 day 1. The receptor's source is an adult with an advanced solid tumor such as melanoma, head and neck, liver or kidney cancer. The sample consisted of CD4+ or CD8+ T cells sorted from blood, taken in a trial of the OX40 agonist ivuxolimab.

CDR3 coding DNA: TGCGCCAGCAGCCAAGAAGGGGCAGGGGGCGTCTACGAGCAGTACTTC. Amino acid sequence: CASSQEGAGGVYEQYF. The chain has TRBV4-3 and TRBJ2-7; 8 bases line up with TRBD1. Germline assignment: CDR1 LGHNA and CDR2 YSLEER. This CDR3 is 16 amino acids long. V trimming: 0 bases; J trimming: 3 bases; junction bases outside the gene matches: 7.